This entry concerns a single T cell receptor beta chain. This sample was included in a study of regulatory dendritic cells for organ transplantation. This table comes from immunoSEQ multiplex PCR, and its TCRdb copy is limited to in-frame clones, with some not included. The table lists 30,000 to 40,000 clones, around 90% of them singletons. The CDR3 sequence is 13 residues long. Germline V CDR1 and CDR2: SGHTA, FQGNSA. The germline V and J ends were trimmed by 3 bases and 7 bases, with 9 bases remaining between them. The sample comprised naive CD4+ T cells from blood. As to subset: CD45RA+ naive T cells. This TCR came from a human donor in good health. V is TRBV7-2 and J is TRBJ2-2; no clear D. CDR3 in DNA: TGTGCCAGCAGCTTGTTCGAGGACGGGGAGCTGTTTTTT. This translates into CASSLFEDGELFF.